The rows below give T cell receptor beta chains drawn from one sample of a study of blood T cell repertoires in COVID-19. Sequencing used immunoSEQ multiplex PCR; TCRdb keeps in-frame clones, though not all of them. Of some 150,000 clones listed, approximately 84% are singletons. Sequencing was carried out using peripheral blood. All receptors derive from a human donor with acute or convalescent COVID-19. The donor label of this sample is uncertain. CDR3s include the opening cysteine and the closing phenylalanine or tryptophan. The D gene is left open where the match is weak. The size field is filled for only some rows; it gives once, few, many or a size class.

j_gene: TRBJ2-1; len: 14; abundance: once; d_gene: -; v_gene: TRBV30; CDR3aa: CAWTPGVSYNEQFF; CDR3nt: TGTGCCTGGACTCCCGGGGTGTCCTACAATGAGCAGTTCTTC
j_gene: TRBJ1-6; len: 15; abundance: -; d_gene: TRBD1; v_gene: TRBV6-5; CDR3aa: CASSVMGQANSPLHF; CDR3nt: TGTGCCAGCAGCGTGATGGGACAGGCTAATTCACCCCTCCACTTT
j_gene: TRBJ2-5; len: 13; abundance: -; d_gene: -; v_gene: TRBV14; CDR3aa: CASKAQSWETQYF; CDR3nt: TGTGCCAGCAAGGCACAGTCATGGGAGACCCAGTACTTC
j_gene: TRBJ2-3; len: 17; abundance: -; d_gene: -; v_gene: TRBV5-1; CDR3aa: CASSLVAGGLSTDTQYF; CDR3nt: TGCGCCAGCAGCTTAGTAGCCGGGGGTCTCAGCACAGATACGCAGTATTTT
j_gene: TRBJ1-2; len: 14; abundance: -; d_gene: -; v_gene: TRBV19; CDR3aa: CASSIVRGNYGYTF; CDR3nt: TGTGCCAGTAGTATAGTCAGGGGCAACTATGGCTACACCTTC
j_gene: TRBJ2-2; len: 15; abundance: -; d_gene: -; v_gene: TRBV30; CDR3aa: CAWSVPKGITGELFF; CDR3nt: TGTGCCTGGAGTGTACCCAAGGGGATCACCGGGGAGCTGTTTTTT
j_gene: TRBJ2-5; len: 15; abundance: once; d_gene: TRBD2; v_gene: TRBV6-5; CDR3aa: CASGRGSGGEETQYF; CDR3nt: TGTGCCAGCGGCCGGGGGAGCGGGGGGGAGGAGACCCAGTACTTC
j_gene: TRBJ1-5; len: 17; abundance: -; d_gene: -; v_gene: TRBV28; CDR3aa: CASSFTGTQTSNQPQHF; CDR3nt: TGTGCCAGCAGTTTCACCGGTACACAGACTAGCAATCAGCCCCAGCATTTT
j_gene: TRBJ2-7; len: 15; abundance: once; d_gene: TRBD1; v_gene: TRBV10-3; CDR3aa: CAITAGQGRSYEQYF; CDR3nt: TGTGCCATCACCGCAGGACAGGGTCGCTCCTACGAGCAGTACTTC
j_gene: TRBJ1-2; len: 13; abundance: -; d_gene: -; v_gene: TRBV7-2; CDR3aa: CASSFFGATGYTF; CDR3nt: TGTGCCAGCAGCTTCTTTGGGGCTACTGGCTACACCTTC
j_gene: TRBJ2-1; len: 15; abundance: -; d_gene: TRBD1; v_gene: TRBV6-5; CDR3aa: CASSRQGASYNEQFF; CDR3nt: TGTGCCAGCAGCAGACAGGGGGCCTCCTACAATGAGCAGTTCTTC
j_gene: TRBJ1-1; len: 13; abundance: -; d_gene: -; v_gene: TRBV12-5; CDR3aa: CASGFGGATEAFF; CDR3nt: TGTGCTAGTGGTTTCGGGGGGGCGACTGAAGCTTTCTTT
j_gene: TRBJ2-5; len: 15; abundance: -; d_gene: -; v_gene: TRBV24-1; CDR3aa: CATSDSTVFQETQYF; CDR3nt: TGTGCCACCAGTGACTCAACAGTTTTCCAAGAGACCCAGTACTTC
j_gene: TRBJ2-5; len: 15; abundance: -; d_gene: TRBD1; v_gene: TRBV5-4; CDR3aa: CASSVGQGTGETQYF; CDR3nt: TGTGCCAGCAGCGTCGGACAGGGTACGGGGGAGACCCAGTACTTC
j_gene: TRBJ2-2; len: 16; abundance: -; d_gene: TRBD2; v_gene: TRBV7-2; CDR3aa: CASSLMRGGTTGELFF; CDR3nt: TGTGCCAGCAGCTTAATGCGGGGGGGCACCACCGGGGAGCTGTTTTTT
j_gene: TRBJ2-2; len: 15; abundance: -; d_gene: -; v_gene: TRBV7-9; CDR3aa: CASSLGLANTGELFF; CDR3nt: TGTGCCAGCAGCTTAGGACTCGCGAACACCGGGGAGCTGTTTTTT
j_gene: TRBJ2-5; len: 12; abundance: -; d_gene: TRBD1; v_gene: TRBV20-1; CDR3aa: CSASDRGETQYF; CDR3nt: TGCAGTGCTAGTGACAGGGGAGAGACCCAGTACTTC
j_gene: TRBJ1-1; len: 15; abundance: -; d_gene: -; v_gene: TRBV28; CDR3aa: CASSFLSLGNTEAFF; CDR3nt: TGTGCCAGCAGTTTCCTTAGCCTAGGGAACACTGAAGCTTTCTTT
j_gene: TRBJ1-2; len: 14; abundance: few; d_gene: TRBD1; v_gene: TRBV2; CDR3aa: CASRTGIGNYGYTF; CDR3nt: TGTGCCAGCAGGACAGGGATTGGGAACTATGGCTACACCTTC
j_gene: TRBJ2-5; len: 12; abundance: -; d_gene: -; v_gene: TRBV7-2; CDR3aa: CASRLAGETQYF; CDR3nt: TGTGCCAGCCGGCTAGCTGGAGAGACCCAGTACTTC
j_gene: TRBJ2-6; len: 15; abundance: -; d_gene: -; v_gene: TRBV27; CDR3aa: CATQRARSGANVLTF; CDR3nt: TGTGCCACCCAGAGAGCGAGGTCTGGGGCCAACGTCCTGACTTTC
j_gene: TRBJ2-2; len: 15; abundance: -; d_gene: -; v_gene: TRBV9; CDR3aa: CASSVGPSHTGELFF; CDR3nt: TGTGCCAGCAGCGTAGGGCCGTCTCACACCGGGGAGCTGTTTTTT
j_gene: TRBJ2-6; len: 13; abundance: -; d_gene: -; v_gene: TRBV27; CDR3aa: CASSLIGANVLTF; CDR3nt: TGTGCCAGCAGTTTAATAGGGGCCAACGTCCTGACTTTC
j_gene: TRBJ2-1; len: 15; abundance: -; d_gene: TRBD2; v_gene: TRBV18; CDR3aa: CASSPPGLAGGEQFF; CDR3nt: TGTGCCAGCTCACCACCCGGGTTAGCGGGGGGCGAGCAGTTCTTC
j_gene: TRBJ2-5; len: 16; abundance: -; d_gene: TRBD2; v_gene: TRBV19; CDR3aa: CASSISGGRGLETQYF; CDR3nt: TGTGCCAGTAGTATCAGCGGGGGTAGAGGTTTGGAGACCCAGTACTTC
j_gene: TRBJ1-1; len: 20; abundance: once; d_gene: TRBD1; v_gene: TRBV19; CDR3aa: CASSIGRTGQGLSRVTEAFF; CDR3nt: TGTGCCAGTAGTATAGGGAGGACCGGACAGGGGTTATCGAGGGTCACTGAAGCTTTCTTT
j_gene: TRBJ2-7; len: 15; abundance: -; d_gene: -; v_gene: TRBV19; CDR3aa: CASSRTARDNYEQYF; CDR3nt: TGTGCCAGTAGCCGTACAGCCCGGGACAACTACGAGCAGTACTTC
j_gene: TRBJ1-1; len: 14; abundance: -; d_gene: -; v_gene: TRBV7-9; CDR3aa: CASSADSMNTEAFF; CDR3nt: TGTGCCAGCAGCGCCGACAGCATGAACACTGAAGCTTTCTTT
j_gene: TRBJ2-5; len: 20; abundance: -; d_gene: TRBD2; v_gene: TRBV4-3; CDR3aa: CASSRRIGTSGASFQETQYF; CDR3nt: TGCGCCAGCAGCCGACGGATTGGGACTAGCGGGGCCAGTTTCCAAGAGACCCAGTACTTC
j_gene: TRBJ1-1; len: 15; abundance: -; d_gene: TRBD1; v_gene: TRBV3-1/TRBV3-2; CDR3aa: CASSRMLGQGTEAFF; CDR3nt: TGTGCCAGCAGCCGCATGTTAGGACAGGGTACTGAAGCTTTCTTT
j_gene: TRBJ2-3; len: 16; abundance: -; d_gene: TRBD2; v_gene: TRBV11-3; CDR3aa: CASSLWEGAGTDTQYF; CDR3nt: TGTGCCAGCAGCTTATGGGAGGGAGCAGGCACAGATACGCAGTATTTT
j_gene: TRBJ2-7; len: 14; abundance: -; d_gene: TRBD1; v_gene: TRBV20-1; CDR3aa: CSAIDRAWSYEQYF; CDR3nt: TGCAGTGCTATTGACAGGGCATGGTCCTACGAGCAGTACTTC
j_gene: TRBJ2-2; len: 16; abundance: -; d_gene: TRBD2; v_gene: TRBV9; CDR3aa: CASSVDPGGGTGELFF; CDR3nt: TGTGCCAGCAGCGTAGACCCGGGAGGGGGCACCGGGGAGCTGTTTTTT
j_gene: TRBJ2-3; len: 13; abundance: -; d_gene: -; v_gene: TRBV5-4; CDR3aa: CASSFQDSNTQYF; CDR3nt: TGTGCCAGCAGCTTCCAGGACAGTAATACGCAGTATTTT
j_gene: TRBJ1-6; len: 8; abundance: -; d_gene: -; v_gene: TRBV6-4; CDR3aa: CASTRVHF; CDR3nt: TGTGCCAGCACCCGAGTCCACTTT
j_gene: TRBJ1-1; len: 13; abundance: -; d_gene: -; v_gene: TRBV18; CDR3aa: CASSPSGSTEAFF; CDR3nt: TGTGCCAGCTCACCGAGTGGTTCCACTGAAGCTTTCTTT
j_gene: TRBJ2-5; len: 14; abundance: -; d_gene: -; v_gene: TRBV24-1; CDR3aa: CATSDRLSQETQYF; CDR3nt: TGTGCCACCAGTGATCGACTAAGCCAGGAGACCCAGTACTTC
j_gene: TRBJ2-5; len: 15; abundance: -; d_gene: TRBD1; v_gene: TRBV5-1; CDR3aa: CASSRGTGGRETQYF; CDR3nt: TGCGCCAGCAGCCGGGGGACAGGGGGCCGAGAGACCCAGTACTTC
j_gene: TRBJ2-1; len: 17; abundance: few; d_gene: TRBD1; v_gene: TRBV24-1; CDR3aa: CATSDNTGTGYFNEQFF; CDR3nt: TGTGCCACCAGTGATAATACCGGGACAGGGTACTTCAATGAGCAGTTCTTC
j_gene: TRBJ2-7; len: 11; abundance: once; d_gene: -; v_gene: TRBV30; CDR3aa: CAWGRGYEQYF; CDR3nt: TGTGCCTGGGGCAGGGGTTACGAGCAGTACTTC
j_gene: TRBJ1-1; len: 14; abundance: -; d_gene: -; v_gene: TRBV27; CDR3aa: CASKKGGGRTEAFF; CDR3nt: TGTGCCAGCAAGAAGGGGGGGGGTCGAACTGAAGCTTTCTTT
j_gene: TRBJ1-5; len: 16; abundance: -; d_gene: -; v_gene: TRBV7-2; CDR3aa: CASSLAEGLGNQPQHF; CDR3nt: TGTGCCAGCAGCTTAGCGGAGGGTCTCGGCAATCAGCCCCAGCATTTT
j_gene: TRBJ1-5; len: 14; abundance: -; d_gene: -; v_gene: TRBV7-2; CDR3aa: CASSLEGANQPQHF; CDR3nt: TGTGCCAGCAGCTTAGAAGGGGCCAATCAGCCCCAGCATTTT
j_gene: TRBJ1-5; len: 12; abundance: -; d_gene: TRBD1; v_gene: TRBV28; CDR3aa: CASTGGNQPQHF; CDR3nt: TGTGCCAGCACAGGGGGAAATCAGCCCCAGCATTTT
j_gene: TRBJ2-5; len: 18; abundance: -; d_gene: TRBD1; v_gene: TRBV19; CDR3aa: CASSMSRGQGQYQETQYF; CDR3nt: TGTGCCAGTAGTATGTCCCGAGGACAGGGACAGTACCAAGAGACCCAGTACTTC
j_gene: TRBJ1-2; len: 15; abundance: -; d_gene: -; v_gene: TRBV27; CDR3aa: CASSPGLTYNYGYTF; CDR3nt: TGTGCCAGCAGTCCCGGACTCACGTATAACTATGGCTACACCTTC
j_gene: TRBJ2-1; len: 15; abundance: -; d_gene: TRBD2; v_gene: TRBV9; CDR3aa: CASSVAGGSYNEQFF; CDR3nt: TGTGCCAGCAGCGTAGCGGGAGGCTCCTACAATGAGCAGTTCTTC
j_gene: TRBJ2-3; len: 16; abundance: -; d_gene: TRBD2; v_gene: TRBV28; CDR3aa: CASSRPSGASTDTQYF; CDR3nt: TGTGCCAGCAGTAGGCCTAGCGGGGCTAGCACAGATACGCAGTATTTT